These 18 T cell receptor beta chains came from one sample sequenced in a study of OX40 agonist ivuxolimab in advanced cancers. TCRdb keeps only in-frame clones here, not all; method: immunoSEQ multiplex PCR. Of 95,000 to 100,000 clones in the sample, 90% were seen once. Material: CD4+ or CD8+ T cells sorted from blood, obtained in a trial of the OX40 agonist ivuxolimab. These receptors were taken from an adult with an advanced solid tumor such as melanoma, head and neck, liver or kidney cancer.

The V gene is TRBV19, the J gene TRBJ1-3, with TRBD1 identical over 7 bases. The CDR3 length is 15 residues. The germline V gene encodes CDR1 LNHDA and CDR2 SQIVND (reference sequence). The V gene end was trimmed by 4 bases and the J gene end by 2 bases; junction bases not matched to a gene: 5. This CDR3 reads CASSTLQGTGNTIYF. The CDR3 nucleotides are TGTGCCAGTAGTACTCTACAGGGGACTGGAAACACCATATATTTT.

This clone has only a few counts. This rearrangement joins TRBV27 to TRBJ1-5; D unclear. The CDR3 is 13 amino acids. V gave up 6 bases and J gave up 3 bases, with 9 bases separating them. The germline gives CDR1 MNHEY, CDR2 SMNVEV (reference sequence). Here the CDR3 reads CASRRMINQPQHF. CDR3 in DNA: TGTGCCAGCAGACGGATGATCAATCAGCCCCAGCATTTT.

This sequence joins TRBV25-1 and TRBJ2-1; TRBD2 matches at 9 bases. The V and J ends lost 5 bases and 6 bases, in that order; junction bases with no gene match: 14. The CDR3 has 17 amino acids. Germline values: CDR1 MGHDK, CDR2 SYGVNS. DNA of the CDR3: TGTGCCAGCAGTCCATTTGCGGTAACTAGCGGGTTCAATGAGCAGTTCTTC. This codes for CASSPFAVTSGFNEQFF. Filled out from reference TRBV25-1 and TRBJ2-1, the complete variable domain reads EADIYQTPRYLVIGTGKKITLECSQTMGHDKMYWYQQDPGMELHLIHYSYGVNSTEKGDLSSESTVSRIRTEHFPLTLESARPSHTSQYLCASSPFAVTSGFNEQFFGPGTRLTVL.

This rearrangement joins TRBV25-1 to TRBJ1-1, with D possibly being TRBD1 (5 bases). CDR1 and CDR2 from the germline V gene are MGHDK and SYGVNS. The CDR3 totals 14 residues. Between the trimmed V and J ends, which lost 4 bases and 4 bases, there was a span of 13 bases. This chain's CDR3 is CASSGWGGGTEAFF. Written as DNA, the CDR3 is TGTGCCAGCAGTGGGTGGGGGGGTGGCACTGAAGCTTTCTTT.

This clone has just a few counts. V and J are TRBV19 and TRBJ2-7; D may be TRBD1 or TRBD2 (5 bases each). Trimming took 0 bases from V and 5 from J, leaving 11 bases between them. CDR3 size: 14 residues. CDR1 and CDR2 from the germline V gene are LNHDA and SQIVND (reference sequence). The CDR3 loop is CASSIERGSDEQYF. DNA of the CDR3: TGTGCCAGTAGTATAGAGAGGGGTAGCGACGAGCAGTACTTC.

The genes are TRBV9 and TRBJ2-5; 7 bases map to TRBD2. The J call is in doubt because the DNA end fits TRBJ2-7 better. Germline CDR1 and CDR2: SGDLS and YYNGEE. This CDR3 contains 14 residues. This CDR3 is CASSVEGGPTEQYF. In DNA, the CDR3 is TGTGCCAGCAGCGTAGAGGGAGGGCCAACCGAGCAGTACTTC.

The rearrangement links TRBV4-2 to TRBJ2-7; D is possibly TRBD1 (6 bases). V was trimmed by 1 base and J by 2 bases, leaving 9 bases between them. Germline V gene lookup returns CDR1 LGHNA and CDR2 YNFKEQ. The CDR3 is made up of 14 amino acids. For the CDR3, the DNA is TGTGCCAGCAGCCAAGGAAGGACAGCCTACGAGCAGTACTTC. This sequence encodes CASSQGRTAYEQYF.

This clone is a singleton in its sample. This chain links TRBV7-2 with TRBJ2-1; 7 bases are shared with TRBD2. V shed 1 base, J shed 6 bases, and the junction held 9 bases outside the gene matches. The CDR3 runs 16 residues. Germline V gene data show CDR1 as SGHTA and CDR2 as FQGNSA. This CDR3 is CASSLDYATSSNEQFF. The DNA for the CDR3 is TGTGCCAGCAGCTTAGACTACGCGACTAGCAGCAATGAGCAGTTCTTC.

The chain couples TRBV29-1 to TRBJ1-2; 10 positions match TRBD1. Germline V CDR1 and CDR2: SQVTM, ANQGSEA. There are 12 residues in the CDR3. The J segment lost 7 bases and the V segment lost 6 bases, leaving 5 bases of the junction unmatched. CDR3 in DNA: TGCAGCGTCCGACAGGGGGCAGGTGGCTACACCTTC. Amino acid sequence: CSVRQGAGGYTF. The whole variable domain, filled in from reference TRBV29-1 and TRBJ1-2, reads SAVISQKPSRDICQRGTSLTIQCQVDSQVTMMFWYRQQPGQSLTLIATANQGSEATYESGFVIDKFPISRPNLTFSTLTVSNMSPEDSSIYLCSVRQGAGGYTFGSGTRLTVV.

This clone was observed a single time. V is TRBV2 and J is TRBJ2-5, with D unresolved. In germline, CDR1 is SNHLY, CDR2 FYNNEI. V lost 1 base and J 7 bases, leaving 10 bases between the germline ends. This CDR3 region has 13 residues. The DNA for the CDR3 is TGTGCCAGCAGTGAAGAGAGCTTAGGGACCCAGTACTTC. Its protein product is CASSEESLGTQYF. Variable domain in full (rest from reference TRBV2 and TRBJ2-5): EPEVTQTPSHQVTQMGQEVILRCVPISNHLYFYWYRQILGQKVEFLVSFYNNEISEKSEIFDDQFSVERPDGSNFTLKIRSTKLEDSAMYFCASSEESLGTQYFGPGTRLLVL.

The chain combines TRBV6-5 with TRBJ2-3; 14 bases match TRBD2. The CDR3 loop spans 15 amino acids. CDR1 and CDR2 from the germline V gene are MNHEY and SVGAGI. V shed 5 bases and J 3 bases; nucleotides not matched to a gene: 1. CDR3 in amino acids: CASSRLAGGTDTQYF. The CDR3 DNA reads TGTGCCAGCAGTCGACTAGCGGGAGGGACAGATACGCAGTATTTT.

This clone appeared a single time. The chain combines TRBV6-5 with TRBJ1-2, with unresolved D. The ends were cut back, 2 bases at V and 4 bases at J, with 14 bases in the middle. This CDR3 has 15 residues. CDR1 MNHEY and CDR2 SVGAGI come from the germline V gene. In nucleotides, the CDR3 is TGTGCCAGCAGTTACAGACCCGGGGTAGGCTATGGCTACACCTTC. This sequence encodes CASSYRPGVGYGYTF.

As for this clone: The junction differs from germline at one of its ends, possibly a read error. Here the CDR3 DNA reads TGTGCCGGGAGGAGGGGCAGCCCTAACGTCCTGACTTTC. Translating gives CAGRRGSPNVLTF. The chain combines TRBV30 with TRBJ2-6; the D gene is possibly TRBD2 (6 bases). CDR1 is GTSNPN, CDR2 SVGIG, per germline (reference sequence). The length of the CDR3 is 13 residues. Full variable domain (missing parts from reference TRBV30 and TRBJ2-6): SQTIHQWPATLVQPVGSPLSLECTVEGTSNPNLYWYRQAAGRGLQLLFYSVGIGQISSEVPQNLSASRPQDRQFILSSKKLLLSDSGFYLCAGRRGSPNVLTFGAGSRLTVL.

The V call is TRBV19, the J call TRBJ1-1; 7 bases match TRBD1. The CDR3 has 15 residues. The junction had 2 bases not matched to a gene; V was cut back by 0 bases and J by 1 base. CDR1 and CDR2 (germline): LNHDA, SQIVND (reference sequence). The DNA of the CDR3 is TGTGCCAGTAGTATAGAGGACAGGAGGAACACTGAAGCTTTCTTT. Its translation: CASSIEDRRNTEAFF.

The CDR3: CASVPGQGAEETQYF. The CDR3 DNA sequence: TGTGCCAGCGTACCGGGACAGGGGGCGGAAGAGACCCAGTACTTC. The J gene is TRBJ2-5, the V gene TRBV11-3; TRBD1 agrees at 12 bases. Looked up from germline, CDR1 is SGHNT and CDR2 is YENEEA. CDR3 length equals 15 residues. J was trimmed by 3 bases and V by 8 bases; bases with no gene match: 7.

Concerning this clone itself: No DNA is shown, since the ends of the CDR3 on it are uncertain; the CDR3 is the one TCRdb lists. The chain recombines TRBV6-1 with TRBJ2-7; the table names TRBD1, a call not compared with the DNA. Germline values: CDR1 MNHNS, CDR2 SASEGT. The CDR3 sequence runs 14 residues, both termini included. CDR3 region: CASSSSGQAYEQYF.

The CDR3 bases are TGTGCCAGCAGCTTTTCGGCAGATTCACCCCTCCACTTT. It translates to CASSFSADSPLHF. This chain uses TRBV7-3 with TRBJ1-6; D gene uncertain. The germline V gene has CDR1 SGHTA and CDR2 FQGTGA. This CDR3 region has 13 residues. V was cut by 3 bases and J by 8 bases, with 8 bases left in between.

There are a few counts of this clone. The CDR3 sequence is CASILDTGMNTQYF. The CDR3 DNA reads as TGTGCCAGCATCCTCGATACGGGAATGAATACGCAGTATTTT. The V call is TRBV2, the J call TRBJ2-3; tentatively, D is TRBD2 (5 bases). This CDR3 contains 14 residues. The ends were cut back, 7 bases at V and 7 bases at J, with 18 bases in the middle. Germline assignment: CDR1 SNHLY and CDR2 FYNNEI.